Following are 31 T cell receptor beta chains from one sample sequenced in a study of blood T cell repertoires in COVID-19. The data were produced by immunoSEQ multiplex PCR, yet TCRdb's version contains in-frame clones alone and is incomplete. The sample consists of about 60,000 clones, about nine tenths of them appearing once. The sample was peripheral blood. Receptors were obtained from a human donor with acute or convalescent COVID-19. The donor label of this sample is uncertain.

This chain connects TRBV19 to TRBJ1-4, with 7 bases that match TRBD1. V was clipped by 1 base and J by 5 bases; unmatched bases: 1. The CDR3 has 14 amino acids. Germline V gene sequence: CDR1 LNHDA, CDR2 SQIVND (reference sequence). CDR3 sequence (DNA): TGTGCCAGTAGTATAGGGGGACAGAATGAAAAACTGTTTTTT. This sequence encodes CASSIGGQNEKLFF. Complete variable domain (other parts from reference TRBV19 and TRBJ1-4): DGGITQSPKYLFRKEGQNVTLSCEQNLNHDAMYWYRQDPGQGLRLIYYSQIVNDFQKGDIAEGYSVSREKKESFPLTVTSAQKNPTAFYLCASSIGGQNEKLFFGSGTQLSVL.

This chain links TRBV5-4 with TRBJ2-3, with D unresolved. V lost 3 bases and J 0 bases, leaving 8 bases between the germline ends. The CDR3 is made up of 14 amino acids. The V gene's germline CDR1 is SGHNT and CDR2 YYREEE (reference sequence). CDR3 in DNA: TGTGCCAGCAGCTCGCGCGGAAGCACAGATACGCAGTATTTT. Translation: CASSSRGSTDTQYF.

V and J are TRBV27 and TRBJ2-1; TRBD1 matches 11 bases. J was trimmed by 6 bases and V by 4 bases; bases with no gene match: 8. The CDR3 is made up of 16 amino acids. Germline values: CDR1 MNHEY, CDR2 SMNVEV (reference sequence). The CDR3 here is CASSSYGQGARNEQFF. CDR3 coding DNA: TGTGCCAGCAGTTCATACGGACAGGGGGCGCGCAATGAGCAGTTCTTC.

The V and J genes are TRBV12-5 and TRBJ1-2; 9 bases agree with TRBD1. Losses at the gene ends were 3 bases for V and 2 bases for J; bases not matched to a gene: 1. The CDR3 has 14 residues. Germline loops: CDR1 LGHNT, CDR2 FRNRAP. The CDR3: CASGLDRGNYGYTF. In DNA form, the CDR3 reads TGTGCTAGTGGTTTAGACAGGGGGAACTATGGCTACACCTTC.

This rearrangement joins TRBV28 to TRBJ1-1; the D is unclear. The CDR3 is made up of 15 amino acids. Germline V lookup: CDR1 MDHEN, CDR2 SYDVKM. V gave up 3 bases and J gave up 6 bases, with 17 bases separating them. CDR3: CASSLFSMAVAEAFF. The DNA for the CDR3 is TGTGCCAGCAGTTTGTTTTCTATGGCGGTCGCTGAAGCTTTCTTT.

This chain links TRBV9 with TRBJ2-1; 11 bases map to TRBD1. V was pared by 0 bases and J by 7 bases, with 6 bases of the junction left unmatched. The germline V gene encodes CDR1 SGDLS and CDR2 YYNGEE. CDR3 length: 16 amino acids. The CDR3 loop reads CASSVGSGTGGNEQFF. DNA of the CDR3: TGTGCCAGCAGCGTAGGGTCCGGGACAGGGGGAAATGAGCAGTTCTTC.

V gene TRBV3-1 (or the pseudogene TRBV3-2) combines with J gene TRBJ1-5, with D unresolved. Germline loops: CDR1 LGHDT, CDR2 YNNKEL (reference sequence). The CDR3 consists of 14 residues. V was trimmed by 6 bases and J by 0 bases, leaving 9 bases between them. This CDR3 reads CASSSVPSNQPQHF. The CDR3 nucleotides are TGTGCCAGCAGTTCCGTCCCTAGCAATCAGCCCCAGCATTTT.

The chain joins TRBV28 to TRBJ2-2; 9 positions match TRBD2. Germline V gene lookup returns CDR1 MDHEN and CDR2 SYDVKM. The trim removed 3 bases at V and 4 bases at J, leaving 6 bases unmatched. The CDR3 totals 16 residues. This CDR3 is CASSFLGSGSTGELFF. CDR3 nucleotides: TGTGCCAGCAGTTTCCTGGGTAGCGGGAGCACCGGGGAGCTGTTTTTT. The whole variable domain, remainder taken from reference TRBV28 and TRBJ2-2, is DVKVTQSSRYLVKRTGEKVFLECVQDMDHENMFWYRQDPGLGLRLIYFSYDVKMKEKGDIPEGYSVSREKKERFSLILESASTNQTSMYLCASSFLGSGSTGELFFGEGSRLTVL.

The chain recombines TRBV27 with TRBJ1-5, with D tentatively TRBD1 (6 bases). The germline V gene has CDR1 MNHEY and CDR2 SMNVEV (reference sequence). Trimming shortened V by 6 bases and J by 3 bases, and 21 bases separated the two germline ends. The length of the CDR3 is 17 residues. CDR3 loop: CASSRGRGQGNNQPQHF. The CDR3 DNA is TGTGCCAGCAGCCGAGGGCGGGGGCAGGGGAACAATCAGCCCCAGCATTTT.

This sequence joins TRBV29-1 and TRBJ2-1, with 7 bases lining up with TRBD2. Germline CDR1 reads SQVTM; CDR2 reads ANQGSEA. The CDR3 extends over 12 amino acids. V was clipped by 4 bases and J by 7 bases; unmatched bases: 4. The CDR3 is CSVVAGMNEQFF. The CDR3 bases are TGCAGCGTTGTAGCGGGTATGAATGAGCAGTTCTTC.

V gene TRBV19 combines with J gene TRBJ2-6, with 9 bases lining up with TRBD1. Germline loops: CDR1 LNHDA, CDR2 SQIVND (reference sequence). The CDR3 runs to 18 residues. The junction had 12 bases not matched to a gene; V was cut back by 8 bases and J by 1 base. The CDR3 sequence is CASSAQGQGPSGANVLTF. The CDR3 nucleotides read TGTGCCAGTTCCGCCCAGGGACAGGGTCCGTCTGGGGCCAACGTCCTGACTTTC.

The chain links TRBV19 to TRBJ2-2; D might be TRBD1 (5 bases). The V gene's germline CDR1 is LNHDA and CDR2 SQIVND (reference sequence). This CDR3 is built from 13 residues. With 7 bases removed from V and 2 bases from J, the gap between germline ends came to 8 bases. Written as DNA, the CDR3 is TGTGCCAGTACTAGGGGAAACACCGGGGAGCTGTTTTTT. This translates into CASTRGNTGELFF. Drawing the rest from reference TRBV19 and TRBJ2-2, the complete variable domain is DGGITQSPKYLFRKEGQNVTLSCEQNLNHDAMYWYRQDPGQGLRLIYYSQIVNDFQKGDIAEGYSVSREKKESFPLTVTSAQKNPTAFYLCASTRGNTGELFFGEGSRLTVL.

The chain recombines TRBV2 with TRBJ1-1; tentative D call: TRBD1 (6 bases). Germline V gene lookup returns CDR1 SNHLY and CDR2 FYNNEI. The germline V and J ends were trimmed by 6 bases and 8 bases, with 10 bases remaining between them. The CDR3 extends over 11 amino acids. CDR3 amino acids: CASRTGQEAFF. The CDR3 DNA is TGTGCCAGCAGGACAGGACAGGAAGCTTTCTTT.

This clone has a handful of counts. V is TRBV28 and J is TRBJ2-5; 13 positions match TRBD2. Germline assignment: CDR1 MDHEN and CDR2 SYDVKM. V dropped 4 bases and J dropped 5; count of bases not matched to a gene: 4. The CDR3 is made up of 15 amino acids. Here the CDR3 reads CASSWTSGGTETQYF. The CDR3 region has the DNA TGTGCCAGCAGTTGGACTAGCGGGGGAACGGAGACCCAGTACTTC.

The chain couples TRBV5-1 to TRBJ1-3; D not certain. V was trimmed by 2 bases and J by 1 base, leaving 13 bases between them. The CDR3 totals 16 residues. Germline V gene data show CDR1 as SGHRS and CDR2 as YFSETQ. The CDR3: CASSFGGVDSGNTIYF. The CDR3 bases are TGCGCCAGCAGCTTTGGAGGAGTGGATTCTGGAAACACCATATATTTT.

This clone has a single count. The chain joins TRBV7-2 to TRBJ2-2; 7 nucleotides agree with TRBD2. This CDR3 is 16 amino acids long. Germline values: CDR1 SGHTA, CDR2 FQGNSA. The junction had 3 bases not matched to a gene; V was cut back by 1 base and J by 1 base. The CDR3 bases are TGTGCCAGCAGCTTAGTACTAGCGCGGAACACCGGGGAGCTGTTTTTT. It is translated as CASSLVLARNTGELFF.

The chain employs TRBV19 and TRBJ1-6; tentatively, D is TRBD1 (5 bases). This CDR3 contains 15 residues. Germline CDR1 LNHDA, CDR2 SQIVND (reference sequence). V shed 4 bases and J shed 8 bases, with 15 bases lying between them. Written as DNA, the CDR3 is TGTGCCAGTAGTAAGGACCCGGGGGTATATTCACCCCTCCACTTT. Its translation is CASSKDPGVYSPLHF.

The CDR3 DNA sequence: TGTGCCAGCGGGGGACAGGGGACAACTAATGAAAAACTGTTTTTT. As protein: CASGGQGTTNEKLFF. The chain recombines TRBV25-1 with TRBJ1-4; 10 nucleotides agree with TRBD1. From germline, CDR1 is MGHDK and CDR2 SYGVNS. The CDR3 contains 15 residues. The V gene end was trimmed by 8 bases and the J gene end by 0 bases; junction bases not matched to a gene: 3.

This rearrangement joins TRBV11-2 to TRBJ2-5, with 8 nucleotides matching TRBD2. The CDR3 covers 15 residues. After removal of 5 bases from V and 2 bases from J, the junction contained 7 bases not matched to a gene. From germline, CDR1 is SGHAT and CDR2 FQNNGV. The CDR3: CASSKLAAIQETQYF. CDR3 nucleotide sequence: TGTGCCAGCAGCAAACTAGCGGCGATTCAAGAGACCCAGTACTTC.

The chain carries TRBV5-1 and TRBJ2-2; D might be TRBD1 (6 bases). CDR3 length: 15 residues. The germline V and J ends were trimmed by 7 bases and 8 bases, with 21 bases remaining between them. The germline CDR1 and CDR2 sequences are SGHRS and YFSETQ. For the CDR3, the DNA is TGCGCCAGCTACGAACAGGGCCCCCCAACAGGGGAGCTGTTTTTT. Its protein product is CASYEQGPPTGELFF.

This chain joins TRBV7-9 and TRBJ1-1, with D uncertain. This CDR3 region has 15 residues. Trimming took 7 bases from V and 1 from J, leaving 16 bases between them. Germline assignment: CDR1 SEHNR and CDR2 FQNEAQ (reference sequence). CDR3 sequence reads: CASIRLRDKNTEAFF. The CDR3 coding sequence is TGTGCCAGCATCCGTCTAAGAGACAAGAACACTGAAGCTTTCTTT.

CDR3 region: CASSPRQGGYEQYF. CDR3 coding DNA: TGTGCCAGCAGCCCAAGACAGGGGGGCTACGAGCAGTACTTC. V and J are TRBV7-9 and TRBJ2-7, with TRBD1 identical over 9 bases. This CDR3 comprises 14 residues. V dropped 5 bases and J dropped 3; count of bases not matched to a gene: 5. Germline V gene data show CDR1 as SEHNR and CDR2 as FQNEAQ (reference sequence).

This clone was counted once. The J gene is TRBJ1-4, the V gene TRBV27; 8 bases line up with TRBD1. V dropped 7 bases and J dropped 8; count of bases not matched to a gene: 6. Germline CDR1 and CDR2: MNHEY and SMNVEV (reference sequence). This CDR3 has 13 amino acids. The CDR3 sequence is CASTSRQGEKLFF. Here the CDR3 DNA reads TGTGCCAGCACCTCAAGACAGGGGGAAAAACTGTTTTTT.

The chain has TRBV3-1 (or the pseudogene TRBV3-2) and TRBJ2-3; D call uncertain. The CDR3 is made up of 16 amino acids. The V and J ends lost 1 base and 6 bases respectively, with 17 bases between them. CDR1 is LGHDT, CDR2 YNNKEL, per germline (reference sequence). CDR3 residues: CASSQGRSTHIDTQYF. CDR3 nucleotides: TGTGCCAGCAGCCAAGGAAGAAGTACCCACATCGATACGCAGTATTTT.

The chain is built from TRBV19 and TRBJ1-4; 7 bases are a match to TRBD1. This CDR3 region has 15 residues. The V gene end was trimmed by 1 base and the J gene end by 7 bases; junction bases not matched to a gene: 6. Per germline, CDR1 LNHDA and CDR2 SQIVND (reference sequence). The chain's CDR3 is CASSIVTGRGEKLFF. CDR3 bases: TGTGCCAGTAGTATAGTGACAGGGCGAGGTGAAAAACTGTTTTTT.

The chain has TRBV6-5 and TRBJ2-5; 8 positions match TRBD1. CDR3 size: 13 residues. Trimming removed 6 bases from V and 5 bases from J; junction bases left unmatched: 5. CDR1 is MNHEY and CDR2 is SVGAGI in the germline V gene. The CDR3 reads CASSPRGLETQYF. The DNA of the CDR3 is TGTGCCAGCAGCCCCAGGGGGCTTGAGACCCAGTACTTC.

J is TRBJ2-3 and V is TRBV19, with D tentatively TRBD2 (5 bases). V lost 6 bases and J lost 4, with 14 bases in between. The CDR3 covers 14 residues. CDR1 is LNHDA and CDR2 is SQIVND in the germline V gene (reference sequence). Here the CDR3 reads CASSTPGFSDTQYF. CDR3 DNA: TGTGCCAGTAGCACTCCGGGATTTTCAGATACGCAGTATTTT.

This CDR3 reads CASSELRLAEAYEQYF. The DNA for the CDR3 is TGTGCCAGCAGTGAGTTAAGACTAGCGGAGGCCTACGAGCAGTACTTC. The V and J genes are TRBV6-4 and TRBJ2-7, with 9 positions matching TRBD2. The CDR3 covers 16 residues. CDR1 and CDR2 (germline): MRHNA, SNTAGT. Trimming removed 3 bases from V and 2 bases from J; junction bases left unmatched: 8.

The chain employs TRBV19 and TRBJ1-3, with a weak D call TRBD1 (5 bases). The CDR3 is 13 residues long. The V end lost 2 bases, the J end lost 7 bases, and 9 bases lay between the germline ends. Per germline, CDR1 LNHDA and CDR2 SQIVND (reference sequence). In DNA, the CDR3 is TGTGCCAGTAGTATACAGGGTGCCAACACCATATATTTT. Its protein product is CASSIQGANTIYF.

The CDR3 DNA sequence: TGCGCCAGCAGTCCCCCGACTAGCGGCGGCACAGATACGCAGTATTTT. Translation: CASSPPTSGGTDTQYF. The rearrangement links TRBV5-1 to TRBJ2-3; TRBD2 agrees at 9 bases. The CDR3 covers 16 residues. Losses at the gene ends were 5 bases for V and 1 base for J; bases not matched to a gene: 8. Per germline, CDR1 SGHRS and CDR2 YFSETQ.

The genes are TRBV5-1 and TRBJ2-2, with TRBD2 identical over 9 bases. The germline gives CDR1 SGHRS, CDR2 YFSETQ. The CDR3 runs 17 residues. V lost 7 bases, J lost 5 bases, and 15 bases stayed unmatched. The CDR3 DNA follows: TGCGCCAGCGGACCGGGACTAGCTGCAGTTTTTACCGGGGAGCTGTTTTTT. This encodes CASGPGLAAVFTGELFF.